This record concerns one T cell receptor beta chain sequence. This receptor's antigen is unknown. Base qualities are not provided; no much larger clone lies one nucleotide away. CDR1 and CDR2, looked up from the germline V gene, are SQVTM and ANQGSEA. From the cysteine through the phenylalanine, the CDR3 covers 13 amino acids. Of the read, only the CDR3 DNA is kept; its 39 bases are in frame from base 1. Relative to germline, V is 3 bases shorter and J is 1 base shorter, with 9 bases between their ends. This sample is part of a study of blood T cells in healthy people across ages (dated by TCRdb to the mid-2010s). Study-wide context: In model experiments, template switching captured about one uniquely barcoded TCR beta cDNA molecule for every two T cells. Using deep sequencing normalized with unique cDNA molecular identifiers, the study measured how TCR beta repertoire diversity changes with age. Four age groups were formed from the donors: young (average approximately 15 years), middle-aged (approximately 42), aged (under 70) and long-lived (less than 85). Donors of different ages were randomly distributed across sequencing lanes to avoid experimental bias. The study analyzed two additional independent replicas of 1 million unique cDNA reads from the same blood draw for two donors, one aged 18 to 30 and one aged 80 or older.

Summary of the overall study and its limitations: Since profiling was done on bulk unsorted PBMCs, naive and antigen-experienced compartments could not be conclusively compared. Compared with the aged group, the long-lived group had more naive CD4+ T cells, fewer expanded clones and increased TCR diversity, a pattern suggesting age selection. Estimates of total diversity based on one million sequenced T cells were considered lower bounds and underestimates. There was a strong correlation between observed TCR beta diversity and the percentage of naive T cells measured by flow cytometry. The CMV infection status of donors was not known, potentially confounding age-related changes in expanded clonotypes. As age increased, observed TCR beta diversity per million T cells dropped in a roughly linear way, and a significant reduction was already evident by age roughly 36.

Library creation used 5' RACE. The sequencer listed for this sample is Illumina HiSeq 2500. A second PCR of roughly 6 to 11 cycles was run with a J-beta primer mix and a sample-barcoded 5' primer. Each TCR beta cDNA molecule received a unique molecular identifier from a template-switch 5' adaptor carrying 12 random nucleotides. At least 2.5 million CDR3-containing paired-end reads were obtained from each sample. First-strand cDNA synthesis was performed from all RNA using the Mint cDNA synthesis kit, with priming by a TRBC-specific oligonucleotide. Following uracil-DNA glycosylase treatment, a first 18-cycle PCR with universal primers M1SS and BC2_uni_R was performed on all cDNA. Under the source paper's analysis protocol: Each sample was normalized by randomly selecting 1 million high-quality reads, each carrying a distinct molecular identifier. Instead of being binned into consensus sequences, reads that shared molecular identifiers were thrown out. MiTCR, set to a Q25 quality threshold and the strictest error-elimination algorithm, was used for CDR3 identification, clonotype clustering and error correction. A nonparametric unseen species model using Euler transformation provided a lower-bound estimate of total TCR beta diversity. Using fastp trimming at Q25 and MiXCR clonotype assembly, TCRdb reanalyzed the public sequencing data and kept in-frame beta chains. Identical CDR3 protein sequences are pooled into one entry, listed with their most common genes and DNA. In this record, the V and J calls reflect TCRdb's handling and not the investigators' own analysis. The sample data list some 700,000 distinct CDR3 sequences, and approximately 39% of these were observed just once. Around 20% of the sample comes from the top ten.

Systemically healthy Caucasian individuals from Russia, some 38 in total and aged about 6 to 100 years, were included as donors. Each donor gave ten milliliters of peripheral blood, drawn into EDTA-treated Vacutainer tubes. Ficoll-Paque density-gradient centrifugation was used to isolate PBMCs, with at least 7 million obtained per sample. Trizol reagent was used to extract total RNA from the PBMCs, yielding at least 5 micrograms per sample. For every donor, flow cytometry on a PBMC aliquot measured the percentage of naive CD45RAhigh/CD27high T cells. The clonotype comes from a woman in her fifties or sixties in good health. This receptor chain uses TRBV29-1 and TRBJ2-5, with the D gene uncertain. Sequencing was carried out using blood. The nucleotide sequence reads TGCAGCGTTGACCGGTTTTCCCAAGAGACCCAGTACTTC. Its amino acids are CSVDRFSQETQYF.